The 17 T cell receptor beta chains reported below all come from one sample, sequenced in a study of OX40 agonist ivuxolimab in advanced cancers. The repertoire was sequenced with immunoSEQ multiplex PCR; TCRdb's copy has only in-frame clones and lacks some. The table lists 21,000 or so clones, approximately 73% of them singletons. Sequences were derived from CD4+ or CD8+ T cells sorted from blood, sampled in a trial of the OX40 agonist ivuxolimab. The origin of the receptors is an adult with an advanced solid tumor such as melanoma, head and neck, liver or kidney cancer.

The rearrangement links TRBV5-1 to TRBJ2-6; TRBD1 agrees at 7 bases. Looked up from germline, CDR1 is SGHRS and CDR2 is YFSETQ. V dropped 0 bases and J dropped 4; count of bases not matched to a gene: 10. The CDR3 contains 18 residues. The CDR3 DNA is TGCGCCAGCAGCTTGGCCGAGCAAAGGGGGCTGGGGGCCAACGTCCTGACTTTC. Its protein product is CASSLAEQRGLGANVLTF.

The chain employs TRBV5-6 and TRBJ1-1; D is unclear. This CDR3 spans 16 amino acids. Germline V gene lookup returns CDR1 SGHDT and CDR2 YYEEEE. V gave up 2 bases and J gave up 0 bases, with 14 bases separating them. The CDR3 here is CASSLGSLVMNTEAFF. The CDR3 DNA is TGTGCCAGCAGCTTAGGGTCCCTCGTTATGAACACTGAAGCTTTCTTT.

A single count supports this clone. V and J are TRBV7-8 and TRBJ1-5; a possible D gene is TRBD1 (6 bases). V gave up 0 bases and J gave up 7 bases, with 10 bases separating them. Germline V gene data show CDR1 as SGHVS and CDR2 as FQNEAQ. This CDR3 comprises 14 residues. The CDR3 protein is CASSLAQGNQPQHF. The CDR3 region has the DNA TGTGCCAGCAGCTTAGCACAGGGTAACCAGCCCCAGCATTTT. The variable domain in full, with the rest retrieved from reference TRBV7-8 and TRBJ1-5, is GAGVSQSPRYKVAKRGQDVALRCDPISGHVSLFWYQQALGQGPEFLTYFQNEAQLDKSGLPSDRFFAERPEGSVSTLKIQRTQQEDSAVYLCASSLAQGNQPQHFGDGTRLSIL.

The chain has TRBV5-5 and TRBJ2-3, with TRBD1 matching over 9 bases. V shed 0 bases and J 6 bases; nucleotides not matched to a gene: 5. The CDR3 runs 15 residues. Germline V gene data show CDR1 as SGHKS and CDR2 as YYEKEE (reference sequence). CDR3 loop: CASSLGGQGWDTQYF. The CDR3 DNA reads as TGTGCCAGCAGCTTGGGGGGACAGGGATGGGATACGCAGTATTTT.

The gene calls are TRBV9 and TRBJ2-6, with 7 bases matching TRBD2. V lost 3 bases, J lost 0 bases, and 0 bases stayed unmatched. The CDR3 sequence is 15 residues long. The germline V gene encodes CDR1 SGDLS and CDR2 YYNGEE. As DNA, the CDR3 is TGTGCCAGCAGCGGCGGGGGCTCTGGGGCCAACGTCCTGACTTTC. As protein: CASSGGGSGANVLTF.

V is TRBV19 and J is TRBJ1-4; D perhaps matches TRBD1 (5 bases). Germline loops: CDR1 LNHDA, CDR2 SQIVND (reference sequence). The V gene lost 7 bases and the J gene lost 7 bases, with 16 bases spanning the gap. This CDR3 has 14 amino acids. CDR3 residues: CASIATGGAEKLFF. CDR3 bases: TGTGCCAGTATCGCTACAGGCGGTGCTGAAAAACTGTTTTTT.

The chain is built from TRBV27 and TRBJ1-2; no firm D call. This CDR3 spans 14 amino acids. Looked up from germline, CDR1 is MNHEY and CDR2 is SMNVEV (reference sequence). Deletions cut 5 bases from V and 0 bases from J, with 10 bases between. CDR3 region: CASSPGRSNYGYTF. In DNA, the CDR3 is TGTGCCAGCAGTCCGGGCAGATCTAACTATGGCTACACCTTC.

This chain uses TRBV19 with TRBJ1-4, with D perhaps TRBD1 (5 bases). This CDR3 comprises 14 residues. Trimming removed 1 base from V and 8 bases from J, with 11 bases in between. Germline CDR1 LNHDA, CDR2 SQIVND (reference sequence). The chain's CDR3 is CASSIGTRGEKLFF. CDR3 nucleotide sequence: TGTGCCAGTAGTATAGGGACGAGGGGCGAAAAACTGTTTTTT.

The V and J genes are TRBV6-6 and TRBJ2-2, with a weak D call TRBD2 (7 bases). CDR1 MNHNY and CDR2 SVGAGI come from the germline V gene (reference sequence). V shed 5 bases and J shed 5 bases, with 18 bases lying between them. This CDR3 is built from 16 residues. CDR3 in DNA: TGTGCCAGCAGTCCAACTCGGGGGGCGACTACCGGGGAGCTGTTTTTT. Translating it yields CASSPTRGATTGELFF.

In DNA, the CDR3 is TGTGCCAGCAGTCACAATTCATACACGCTTCAGCCCCAGCATTTT. Translated, it gives CASSHNSYTLQPQHF. V and J are TRBV7-2 and TRBJ1-5; D unresolved. The germline V gene has CDR1 SGHTA and CDR2 FQGNSA. This CDR3 contains 15 residues. Trimming cost V 6 bases and J 6 bases, with 18 bases left between them.

This chain connects TRBV9 to TRBJ1-1; TRBD1 aligns across 9 bases. V shed 2 bases and J 3 bases; nucleotides not matched to a gene: 5. The CDR3 contains 15 residues. Germline V gene sequence: CDR1 SGDLS, CDR2 YYNGEE. This chain's CDR3 is CASSVGTGWYTEAFF. CDR3 bases: TGTGCCAGCAGCGTGGGGACAGGGTGGTACACTGAAGCTTTCTTT. Full variable domain (remainder filled in from reference TRBV9 and TRBJ1-1): DSGVTQTPKHLITATGQRVTLRCSPRSGDLSVYWYQQSLDQGLQFLIQYYNGEERAKGNILERFSAQQFPDLHSELNLSSLELGDSALYFCASSVGTGWYTEAFFGQGTRLTVV.

This chain uses TRBV6-6 with TRBJ1-5; D possibly corresponds to TRBD1 (6 bases). Trimming shortened V by 2 bases and J by 4 bases, and 12 bases separated the two germline ends. Germline CDR1 is MNHNY and CDR2 is SVGAGI (reference sequence). There are 15 residues in the CDR3. Written as DNA, the CDR3 is TGTGCCAGCAGTTACCTACAGGGCATTAATCAGCCCCAGCATTTT. Encoded protein: CASSYLQGINQPQHF.

The rearrangement links TRBV4-3 to TRBJ2-1, with TRBD2 matching over 11 bases. After removal of 1 base from V and 2 bases from J, the junction contained 7 bases not matched to a gene. The CDR3 contains 18 residues. Germline lookup yields CDR1 LGHNA and CDR2 YSLEER. CDR3 sequence reads: CASSQAPLAGGPYNEQFF. In DNA, the CDR3 is TGCGCCAGCAGCCAAGCTCCCCTAGCGGGGGGCCCCTACAATGAGCAGTTCTTC.

This clone came up a few times. The chain links TRBV4-3 to TRBJ2-3; 12 nucleotides agree with TRBD2. The CDR3 loop spans 17 amino acids. Germline CDR1 LGHNA, CDR2 YSLEER. With 2 bases clipped from V and 4 bases from J, the junction kept 7 bases outside the gene matches. In nucleotides, the CDR3 is TGCGCCAGCAGCCAAACTAGCGGGGGGCTGGGGGCAGATACGCAGTATTTT. This gives the protein CASSQTSGGLGADTQYF.

This clone was observed a single time. The V call is TRBV25-1, the J call TRBJ1-4, with D uncertain. The germline V and J ends were trimmed by 1 base and 4 bases, with 13 bases remaining between them. Per germline, CDR1 MGHDK and CDR2 SYGVNS. The length of the CDR3 is 16 residues. This CDR3 reads CASSEFRLGGNEKLFF. CDR3 coding DNA: TGTGCCAGCAGTGAATTTAGACTAGGTGGTAATGAAAAACTGTTTTTT.

CDR3 amino acids: CASSEGRPNTGELFF. As DNA, the CDR3 is TGTGCCAGCAGCGAAGGACGGCCGAACACCGGGGAGCTGTTTTTT. This sequence joins TRBV7-6 and TRBJ2-2; D gene ambiguous. V lost 5 bases to trimming and J lost 0 bases, with 10 bases between them. Germline CDR1 and CDR2: SGHVS and FNYEAQ. The CDR3 contains 15 residues. Full variable domain (outside the CDR3, taken from reference TRBV7-6 and TRBJ2-2): GAGVSQSPRYKVTKRGQDVALRCDPISGHVSLYWYRQALGQGPEFLTYFNYEAQQDKSGLPNDRFSAERPEGSISTLTIQRTEQRDSAMYRCASSEGRPNTGELFFGEGSRLTVL.

The chain uses TRBV11-3 and TRBJ2-5; 7 bases line up with TRBD2. From germline, CDR1 is SGHNT and CDR2 YENEEA. The CDR3 is 14 amino acids. J was trimmed by 0 bases and V by 4 bases; bases with no gene match: 2. CDR3 nucleotides: TGTGCCAGCAGCTCCGGGGGGAACCAAGAGACCCAGTACTTC. It translates to CASSSGGNQETQYF.